These T cell receptor beta chains were read from a single sample in a study of OX40 agonist ivuxolimab in advanced cancers. This table comes from immunoSEQ multiplex PCR, and its TCRdb copy is limited to in-frame clones, with some not included. Of tens of thousands of clones in the sample, about 85% are singletons; the top ten hold approximately 1.1%. The sequenced sample was CD4+ or CD8+ T cells sorted from blood, obtained in a trial of the OX40 agonist ivuxolimab. Receptor source: an adult with an advanced solid tumor such as melanoma, head and neck, liver or kidney cancer. Each CDR3 is given with its conserved first and last residue. Fields, in order: V gene, clone size, J gene, D gene, CDR3 DNA, CDR3 protein. D genes are given only for firm matches. Expanded clones are given a class, and other clones once, few, many or no size at all.

v_gene: TRBV6-5
abundance: .
j_gene: TRBJ2-1
d_gene: .
CDR3nt: TGTGCCAGCACCCTCCACCAGGGCTATGAGCAGTTCTTC
CDR3aa: CASTLHQGYEQFF

v_gene: TRBV18
abundance: .
j_gene: TRBJ2-1
d_gene: TRBD2
CDR3nt: TGTGCCAGCTCACCAAATTGGACTAGCGGGGGGTGGAGCAATGAGCAGTTCTTC
CDR3aa: CASSPNWTSGGWSNEQFF

v_gene: TRBV4-1
abundance: .
j_gene: TRBJ1-3
d_gene: .
CDR3nt: TGCGCCAGCAGCCAAGATGGGGAGCTCAAATGGGGTTCTGGAAACACCATATATTTT
CDR3aa: CASSQDGELKWGSGNTIYF

v_gene: TRBV5-1
abundance: once
j_gene: TRBJ2-7
d_gene: .
CDR3nt: TGCGCCAGCAGCTTGGGGGACTCAAGCAGATACGAGCAGTACTTC
CDR3aa: CASSLGDSSRYEQYF

v_gene: TRBV9
abundance: .
j_gene: TRBJ2-5
d_gene: TRBD1
CDR3nt: TGTGCCAGCAGCGTAGGAGGGACAGGGGGAAGCGAGACCCAGTACTTC
CDR3aa: CASSVGGTGGSETQYF

v_gene: TRBV2
abundance: once
j_gene: TRBJ1-4
d_gene: .
CDR3nt: TGTGCCAGCAGTCGAGACAGGACTAATGAAAGAGGGTTTTTT
CDR3aa: CASSRDRTNERGFF

v_gene: TRBV9
abundance: .
j_gene: TRBJ1-1
d_gene: TRBD1
CDR3nt: TGTGCCAGCAGCGAAGGGGGCACGAACACTGAAGCTTTCTTT
CDR3aa: CASSEGGTNTEAFF

v_gene: TRBV5-6
abundance: .
j_gene: TRBJ1-5
d_gene: .
CDR3nt: TGTGCCAGCAGCTTGACAGGGTCCGGGCAGCCCCAGCATTTT
CDR3aa: CASSLTGSGQPQHF

v_gene: TRBV15
abundance: .
j_gene: TRBJ2-3
d_gene: .
CDR3nt: TGTGCCACCAGCAGATCGACAGTTAGCACAGATACGCAGTATTTT
CDR3aa: CATSRSTVSTDTQYF

v_gene: TRBV7-9
abundance: .
j_gene: TRBJ2-5
d_gene: TRBD2
CDR3nt: TGTGCCAGCAGCGAAACTAGCGGGAGCTGGGGGACCCAGTACTTC
CDR3aa: CASSETSGSWGTQYF

v_gene: TRBV7-7
abundance: .
j_gene: TRBJ2-5
d_gene: TRBD2
CDR3nt: TGTGCCAGCAGCTCCGGGACTAGCGGGGTCGAGACCCAGTACTTC
CDR3aa: CASSSGTSGVETQYF

v_gene: TRBV18
abundance: .
j_gene: TRBJ2-7
d_gene: .
CDR3nt: TGTGCCAGCTCACCAACGGGACATAGCTCCTACGAGCAGTACTTC
CDR3aa: CASSPTGHSSYEQYF

v_gene: TRBV18
abundance: .
j_gene: TRBJ1-5
d_gene: .
CDR3nt: TGTGCCAGCTCACCGGATGATTATAGCAATCAGCCCCAGCATTTT
CDR3aa: CASSPDDYSNQPQHF

v_gene: TRBV2
abundance: .
j_gene: TRBJ1-6
d_gene: TRBD1
CDR3nt: TGTGCCAGCAGACAGACAGGGGGCTATAATTCACCCCTCCACTTT
CDR3aa: CASRQTGGYNSPLHF

v_gene: TRBV7-9
abundance: .
j_gene: TRBJ1-6
d_gene: TRBD1
CDR3nt: TGTGCCAGCAGCAAGTCCGGGACAGGGAACTCACCCCTCCACTTT
CDR3aa: CASSKSGTGNSPLHF

v_gene: TRBV13
abundance: .
j_gene: TRBJ2-1
d_gene: TRBD2
CDR3nt: TGTGCCAGCAGCTTTGTAACTAGCGGGGATCACAATGAGCAGTTCTTC
CDR3aa: CASSFVTSGDHNEQFF

v_gene: TRBV27
abundance: once
j_gene: TRBJ2-5
d_gene: TRBD1
CDR3nt: TGTGCCAGTGCCGACAGGGAAGGGGAGACCCAGTACTTC
CDR3aa: CASADREGETQYF

v_gene: TRBV7-2
abundance: .
j_gene: TRBJ1-6
d_gene: .
CDR3nt: TGTGCCAGCAGCTCGCACCCACAGAATTCACCCCTCCACTTT
CDR3aa: CASSSHPQNSPLHF

v_gene: TRBV19
abundance: .
j_gene: TRBJ2-1
d_gene: .
CDR3nt: TGTGCCAGTAATACCGGGACCCAGGGAGGGCAGTTCTTC
CDR3aa: CASNTGTQGGQFF

v_gene: TRBV19
abundance: .
j_gene: TRBJ1-4
d_gene: TRBD1
CDR3nt: TGTGCCAGTACGAGGAGGGGACAGGGGAGTGAAAAACTGTTTTTT
CDR3aa: CASTRRGQGSEKLFF

v_gene: TRBV2
abundance: .
j_gene: TRBJ1-5
d_gene: .
CDR3nt: TGTGCCAGCAGACCCACGATCGGGAATGGAAATCAGCCCCAGCATTTT
CDR3aa: CASRPTIGNGNQPQHF

v_gene: TRBV5-1
abundance: .
j_gene: TRBJ2-1
d_gene: .
CDR3nt: TGCGCCAGCAGCCAGGAGGGGGATCTCGGACAGTTCTTC
CDR3aa: CASSQEGDLGQFF

v_gene: TRBV5-1
abundance: .
j_gene: TRBJ2-2
d_gene: .
CDR3nt: TGCGCCAGTACCAGTTACACGAACACCGGGGAGCTGTTTTTT
CDR3aa: CASTSYTNTGELFF

v_gene: TRBV4-2
abundance: few
j_gene: TRBJ2-3
d_gene: .
CDR3nt: TGTGCCAGCAGCCAAGGGGGCGGGGCAGATACGCAGTATTTT
CDR3aa: CASSQGGGADTQYF